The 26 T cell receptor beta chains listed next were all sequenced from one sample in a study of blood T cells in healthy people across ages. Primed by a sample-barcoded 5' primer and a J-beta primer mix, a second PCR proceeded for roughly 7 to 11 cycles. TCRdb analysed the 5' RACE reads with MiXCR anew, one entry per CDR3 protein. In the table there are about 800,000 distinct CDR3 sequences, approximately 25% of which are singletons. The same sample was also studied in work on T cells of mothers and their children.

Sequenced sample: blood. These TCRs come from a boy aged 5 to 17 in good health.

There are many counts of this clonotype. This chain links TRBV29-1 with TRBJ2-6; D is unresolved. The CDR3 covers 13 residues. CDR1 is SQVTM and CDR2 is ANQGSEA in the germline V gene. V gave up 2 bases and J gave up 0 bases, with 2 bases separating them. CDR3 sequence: CSVESSGANVLTF. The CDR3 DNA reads TGCAGCGTTGAAAGCTCTGGGGCCAACGTCCTGACTTTC. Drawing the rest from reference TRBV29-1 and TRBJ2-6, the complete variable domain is SAVISQKPSRDICQRGTSLTIQCQVDSQVTMMFWYRQQPGQSLTLIATANQGSEATYESGFVIDKFPISRPNLTFSTLTVSNMSPEDSSIYLCSVESSGANVLTFGAGSRLTVL.

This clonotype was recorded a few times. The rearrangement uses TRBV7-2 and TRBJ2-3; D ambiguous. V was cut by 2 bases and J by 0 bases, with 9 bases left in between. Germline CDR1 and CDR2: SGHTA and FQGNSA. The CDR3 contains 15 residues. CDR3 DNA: TGTGCCAGCAGCTTACAAGTGGGAAGCACAGATACGCAGTATTTT. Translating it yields CASSLQVGSTDTQYF.

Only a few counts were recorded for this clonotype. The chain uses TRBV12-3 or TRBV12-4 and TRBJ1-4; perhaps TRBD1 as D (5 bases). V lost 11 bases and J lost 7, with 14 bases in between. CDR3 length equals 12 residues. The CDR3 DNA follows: TGTGCCGTGGCCCAGAGGGGTGAAAAACTGTTTTTT. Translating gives CAVAQRGEKLFF.

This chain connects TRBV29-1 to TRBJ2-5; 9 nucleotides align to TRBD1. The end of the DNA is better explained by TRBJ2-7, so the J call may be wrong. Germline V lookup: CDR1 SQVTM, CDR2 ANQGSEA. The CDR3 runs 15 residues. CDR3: CSVVLGQGSSYEQYF. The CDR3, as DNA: TGCAGCGTTGTATTGGGACAGGGTAGCTCCTACGAGCAGTACTTC.

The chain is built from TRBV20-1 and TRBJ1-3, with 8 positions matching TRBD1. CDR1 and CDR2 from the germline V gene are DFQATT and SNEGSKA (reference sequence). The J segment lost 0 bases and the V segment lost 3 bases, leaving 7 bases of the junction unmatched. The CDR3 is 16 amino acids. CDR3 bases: TGCAGTGCTAGTTCCCCAGGGGGCACCTCTGGAAACACCATATATTTT. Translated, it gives CSASSPGGTSGNTIYF.

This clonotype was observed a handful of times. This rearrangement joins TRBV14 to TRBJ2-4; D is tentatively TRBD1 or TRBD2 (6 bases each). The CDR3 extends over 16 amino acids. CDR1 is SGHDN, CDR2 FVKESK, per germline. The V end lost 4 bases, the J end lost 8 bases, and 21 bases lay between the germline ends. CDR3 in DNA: TGTGCCAGCAGCCCCGGGCTGTCGGGGGCCAGGGACATTCAGTACTTC. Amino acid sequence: CASSPGLSGARDIQYF.

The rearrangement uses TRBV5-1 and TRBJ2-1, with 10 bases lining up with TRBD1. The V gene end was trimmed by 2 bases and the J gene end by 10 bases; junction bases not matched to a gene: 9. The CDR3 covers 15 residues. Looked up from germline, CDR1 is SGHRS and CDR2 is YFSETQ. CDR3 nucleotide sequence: TGCGCCAGCAGCTTAAGTGACAGGGGGCTTGGGGAGCAGTTCTTC. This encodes CASSLSDRGLGEQFF.

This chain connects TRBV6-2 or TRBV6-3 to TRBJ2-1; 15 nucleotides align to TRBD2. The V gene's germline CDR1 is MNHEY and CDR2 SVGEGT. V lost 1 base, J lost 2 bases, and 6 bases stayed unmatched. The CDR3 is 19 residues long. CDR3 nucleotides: TGTGCCAGCAGTTACTGGGGACTAGCGGGAGGTACGCCCTACAATGAGCAGTTCTTC. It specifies CASSYWGLAGGTPYNEQFF.

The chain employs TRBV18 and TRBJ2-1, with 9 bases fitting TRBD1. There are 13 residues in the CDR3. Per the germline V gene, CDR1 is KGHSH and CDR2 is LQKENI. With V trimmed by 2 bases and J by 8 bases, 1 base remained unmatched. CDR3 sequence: CASSPGQGYEQFF. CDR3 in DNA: TGTGCCAGCTCACCAGGACAGGGGTATGAGCAGTTCTTC.

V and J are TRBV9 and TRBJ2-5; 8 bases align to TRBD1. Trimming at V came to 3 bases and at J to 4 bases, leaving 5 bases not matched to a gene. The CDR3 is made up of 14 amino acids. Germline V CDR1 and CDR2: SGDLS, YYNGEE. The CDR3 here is CASSEQGVGETQYF. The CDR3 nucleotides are TGTGCCAGCAGCGAACAGGGGGTGGGAGAGACCCAGTACTTC.

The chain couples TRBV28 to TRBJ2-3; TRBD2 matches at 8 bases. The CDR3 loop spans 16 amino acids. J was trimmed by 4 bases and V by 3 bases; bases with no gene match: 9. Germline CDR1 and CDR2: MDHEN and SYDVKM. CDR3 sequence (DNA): TGTGCCAGCAGTTTCTCTAAGCGGGAGATCGCAGATACGCAGTATTTT. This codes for CASSFSKREIADTQYF.

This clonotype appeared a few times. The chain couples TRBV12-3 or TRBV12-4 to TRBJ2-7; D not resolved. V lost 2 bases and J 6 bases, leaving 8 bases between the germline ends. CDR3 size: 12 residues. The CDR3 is CASSLNLSEQYF. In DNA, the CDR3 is TGTGCCAGCAGTTTAAATCTGTCCGAGCAGTACTTC.

This CDR3 is CASTLGQGEETQYF. CDR3 sequence (DNA): TGCGCCAGCACCCTGGGACAGGGTGAGGAGACCCAGTACTTC. The chain combines TRBV5-1 with TRBJ2-5; TRBD1 agrees at 9 bases. CDR1 SGHRS and CDR2 YFSETQ come from the germline V gene. This CDR3 has 14 residues. V gave up 6 bases and J gave up 5 bases; unmatched junction bases: 8.

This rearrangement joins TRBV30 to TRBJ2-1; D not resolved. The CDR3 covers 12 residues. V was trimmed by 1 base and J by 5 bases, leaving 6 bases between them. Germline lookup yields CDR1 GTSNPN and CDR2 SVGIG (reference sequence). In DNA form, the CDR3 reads TGTGCCTGGAGTGGGCTGAACAATGAGCAGTTCTTC. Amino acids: CAWSGLNNEQFF.

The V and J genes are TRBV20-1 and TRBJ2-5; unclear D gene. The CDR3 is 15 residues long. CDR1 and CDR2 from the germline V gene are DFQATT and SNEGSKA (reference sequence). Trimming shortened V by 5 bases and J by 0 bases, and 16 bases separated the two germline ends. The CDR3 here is CSAQQSRPYQETQYF. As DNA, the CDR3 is TGCAGTGCTCAACAATCGAGACCATACCAAGAGACCCAGTACTTC.

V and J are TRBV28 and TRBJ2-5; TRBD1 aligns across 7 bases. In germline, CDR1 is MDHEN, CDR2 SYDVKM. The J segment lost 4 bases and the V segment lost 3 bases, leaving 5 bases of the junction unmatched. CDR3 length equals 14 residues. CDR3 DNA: TGTGCCAGCAGTTTCTCGGACAGGCTAGAGACCCAGTACTTC. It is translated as CASSFSDRLETQYF.

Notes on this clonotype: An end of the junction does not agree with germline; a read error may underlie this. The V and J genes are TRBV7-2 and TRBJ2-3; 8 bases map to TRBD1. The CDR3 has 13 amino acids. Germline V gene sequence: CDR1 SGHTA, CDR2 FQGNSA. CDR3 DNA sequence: TGTGCCACCTTGGACAGGGAAGCAGATATGCAGTATTTT. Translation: CATLDREADMQYF.

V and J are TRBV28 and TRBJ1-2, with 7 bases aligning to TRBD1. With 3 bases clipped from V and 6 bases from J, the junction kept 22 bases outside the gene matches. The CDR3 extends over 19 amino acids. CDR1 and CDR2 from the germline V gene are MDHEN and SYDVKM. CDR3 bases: TGTGCCAGCAGTTTTTTGAGTCTTGGGGATCAACAGGGGCGTGATGGCTACACCTTC. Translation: CASSFLSLGDQQGRDGYTF.

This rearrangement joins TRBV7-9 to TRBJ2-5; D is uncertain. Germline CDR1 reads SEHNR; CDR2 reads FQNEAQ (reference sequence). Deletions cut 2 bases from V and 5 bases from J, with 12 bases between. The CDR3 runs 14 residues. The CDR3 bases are TGTGCCAGCAGCTTATCCGGGTCCATGGAGACCCAGTACTTC. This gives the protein CASSLSGSMETQYF.

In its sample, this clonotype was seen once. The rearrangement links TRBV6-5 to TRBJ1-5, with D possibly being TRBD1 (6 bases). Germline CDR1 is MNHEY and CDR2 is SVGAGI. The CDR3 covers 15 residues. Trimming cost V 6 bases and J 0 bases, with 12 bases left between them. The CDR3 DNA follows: TGTGCCAGCAGCCGGACAGCTTATAGCAATCAGCCCCAGCATTTT. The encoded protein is CASSRTAYSNQPQHF.

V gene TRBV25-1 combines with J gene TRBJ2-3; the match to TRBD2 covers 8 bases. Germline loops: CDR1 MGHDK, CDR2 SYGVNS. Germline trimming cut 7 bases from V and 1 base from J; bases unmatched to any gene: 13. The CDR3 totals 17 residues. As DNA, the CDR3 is TGTGCCAGCATACCGTCCGGGGGGGGGCGCGGCACAGATACGCAGTATTTT. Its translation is CASIPSGGGRGTDTQYF.

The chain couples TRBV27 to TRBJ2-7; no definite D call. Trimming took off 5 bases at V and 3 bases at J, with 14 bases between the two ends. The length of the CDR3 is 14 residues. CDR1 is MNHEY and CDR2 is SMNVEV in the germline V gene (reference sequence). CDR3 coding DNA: TGTGCCAGCAGTCCCATGCCTCGCTTCTACGAGCAGTACTTC. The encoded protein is CASSPMPRFYEQYF.

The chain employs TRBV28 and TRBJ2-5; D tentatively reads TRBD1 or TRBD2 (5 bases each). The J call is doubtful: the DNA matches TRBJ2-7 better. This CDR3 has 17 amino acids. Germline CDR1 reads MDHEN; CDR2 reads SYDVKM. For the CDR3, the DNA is TGTGCCAGCAGTTCGATACTCGGGGCTACAGGAACATCCGAGCAGTACTTC. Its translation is CASSSILGATGTSEQYF.

This CDR3 reads CASRRLEDRARVGNTIYF. The CDR3 DNA reads as TGTGCCAGCAGGAGACTAGAGGACAGGGCTCGGGTTGGAAACACCATATATTTT. The rearrangement links TRBV28 to TRBJ1-3, with TRBD1 matching 8 bases. This CDR3 has 18 amino acids. Per germline, CDR1 MDHEN and CDR2 SYDVKM. After removal of 6 bases from V and 3 bases from J, the junction contained 16 bases not matched to a gene.

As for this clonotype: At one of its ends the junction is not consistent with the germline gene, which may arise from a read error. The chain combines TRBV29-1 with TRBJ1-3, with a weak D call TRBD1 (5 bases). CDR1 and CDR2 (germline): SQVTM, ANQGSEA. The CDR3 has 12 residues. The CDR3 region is CSVEGVGNTIYF. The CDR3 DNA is TGCAGCGTGGAAGGGGTTGGAAACACCATATATTTT.

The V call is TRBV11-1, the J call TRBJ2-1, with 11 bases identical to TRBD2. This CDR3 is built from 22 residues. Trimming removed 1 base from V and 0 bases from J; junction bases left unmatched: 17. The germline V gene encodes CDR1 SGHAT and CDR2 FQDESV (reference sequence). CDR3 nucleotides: TGTGCCAGCAGCTTAGGGGCTGGTGCTAGCGGGAGGTCCCTAAGCTCCTACAATGAGCAGTTCTTC. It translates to CASSLGAGASGRSLSSYNEQFF.